This T cell receptor beta chain was obtained from a study of T cells after somatic rescue of genetic block. Only a few counts were recorded for this clone. The V end was cut by 0 bases, the J end by 10 bases, with 17 bases between. The CDR3 is 15 amino acids. Germline V gene sequence: CDR1 SGHRS, CDR2 YFSETQ. Produced via immunoSEQ multiplex PCR; TCRdb's table is partial and in-frame only. This table has tens of thousands of clones, 70% to 90% appearing once. This rearrangement joins TRBV5-1 to TRBJ2-1; perhaps TRBD1 as D (6 bases). The clonotype comes from a young woman. Material: peripheral blood mononuclear cells (PBMCs). CDR3 sequence: CASSLGQTGRGEQFF. DNA for the CDR3: TGCGCCAGCAGCTTGGGCCAAACAGGGAGAGGGGAGCAGTTCTTC.